This T cell receptor (beta chain) was recorded in a study of T cells after posttransplantation cyclophosphamide. Whole-study findings and limits: Donor-recipient repertoire similarity was low at 1-2 months, rising over year one. Recipient CMV seropositivity and CMV reactivation strongly tracked TRB clonality. Skin or GI-infiltrating T cells shared few TRB sequences with blood.

Methotrexate plus calcineurin inhibitor accompanied controls' myeloablative marrow transplants; sampling was 1 year later. TCRdb keeps only in-frame clones here, not all; method: immunoSEQ multiplex PCR. Among tens of thousands of clones, 75% to 90% were seen once, and the ten largest hold around 2%. Per germline, CDR1 MGHRA and CDR2 YSYEKL. CDR3 length: 17 residues. After removal of 0 bases from V and 5 bases from J, the junction contained 9 bases not matched to a gene. To note about this clone: Its antigen is not known.

This receptor was obtained from a female patient aged 30 to 45 who received an allogeneic stem cell transplant from an unrelated donor, was CMV-positive, and had acute and chronic GVHD. Some of the T cells may derive from the graft donor. The sequences come from PBMCs, collected just over 350 days after allogeneic stem cell transplant with calcineurin inhibitor and methotrexate. The chain has TRBV4-1 and TRBJ2-5; 10 nucleotides match TRBD2. CDR3 sequence: CASSQDTSGGDRETQYF. Here the CDR3 DNA reads TGCGCCAGCAGCCAAGATACCAGCGGGGGGGATCGGGAGACCCAGTACTTC.